Sequencing of this T cell receptor beta chain was carried out in a study of T-cell memory formation after mild COVID-19. General study points: Most CD4+ clones that shrank were in CM and EM, while CD8+ ones turned up in EMRA.

TCRdb re-called the 5' RACE reads through MiXCR, storing one row per CDR3 protein. The sample has tens of thousands of distinct CDR3 sequences; approximately 9.7% are singletons. In this sample, this clonotype turned up a few times. What it binds is not known. CDR1 MNHEY and CDR2 SMNVEV come from the germline V gene (reference sequence). V lost 5 bases, J lost 3 bases, and 8 bases stayed unmatched. CDR3 size: 15 residues. The specimen was PBMCs or a T cell subset sorted from them (not recorded which). This chain links TRBV27 with TRBJ2-3; 7 bases fit TRBD1. This clonotype was sampled from an adult woman who had mild COVID-19 (a few samples of this study predate the infection). Cell type and time point are not known. In nucleotides, the CDR3 is TGTGCCAGCAGTCCCCGGACAGGTTCTACAGATACGCAGTATTTT. Translation: CASSPRTGSTDTQYF.